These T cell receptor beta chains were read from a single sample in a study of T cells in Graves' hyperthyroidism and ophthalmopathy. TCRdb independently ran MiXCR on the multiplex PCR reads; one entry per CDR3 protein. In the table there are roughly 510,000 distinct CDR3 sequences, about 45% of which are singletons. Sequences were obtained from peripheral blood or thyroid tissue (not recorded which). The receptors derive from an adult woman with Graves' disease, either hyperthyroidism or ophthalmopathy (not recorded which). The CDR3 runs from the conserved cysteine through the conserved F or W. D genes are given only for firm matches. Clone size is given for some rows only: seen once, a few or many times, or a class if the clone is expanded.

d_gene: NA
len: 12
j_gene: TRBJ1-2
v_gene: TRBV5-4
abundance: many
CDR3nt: TGTGCCAGCAGGCCTGGGAAGGGGGACTACACCTTC
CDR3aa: CASRPGKGDYTF

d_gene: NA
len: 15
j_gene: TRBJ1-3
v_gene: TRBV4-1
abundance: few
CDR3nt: TGCGCCAGCAGCCGAGAGAGATTGTCTGGAAACACCATATATTTT
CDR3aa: CASSRERLSGNTIYF

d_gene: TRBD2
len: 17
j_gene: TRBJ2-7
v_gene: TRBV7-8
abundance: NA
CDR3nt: TGTGCCAGCAGCTTAGGGGGACTAGCGGGCCTGTCCTACGAGCAGTACTTC
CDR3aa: CASSLGGLAGLSYEQYF

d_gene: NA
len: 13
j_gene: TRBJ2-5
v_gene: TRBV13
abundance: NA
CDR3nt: TGTGCCAGCAGCTCCAGCTACGGAGAGACCCAGTACTTC
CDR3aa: CASSSSYGETQYF

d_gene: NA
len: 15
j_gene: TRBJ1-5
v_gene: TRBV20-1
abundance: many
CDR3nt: TGCAGTGCCCCCAACCGGGACGGGGGCGGTCAGCCCCAGCATTTT
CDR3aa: CSAPNRDGGGQPQHF

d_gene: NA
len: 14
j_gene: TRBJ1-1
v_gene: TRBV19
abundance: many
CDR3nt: TGTGCCAGTAGTAGGGAAAAATCAGTGCCTGAAGCTTTCTTT
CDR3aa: CASSREKSVPEAFF

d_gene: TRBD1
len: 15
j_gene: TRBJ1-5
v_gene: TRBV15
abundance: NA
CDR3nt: TGTGCCAGCTCTCAAAGACAGGGGGCTGTTCAGCCCCAGCATTTT
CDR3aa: CASSQRQGAVQPQHF

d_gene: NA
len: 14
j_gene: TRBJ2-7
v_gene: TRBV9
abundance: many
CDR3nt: TGTGCCAGCAGCGTAGGTGGAGGGGGCTACGAGCAGTACTTC
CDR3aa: CASSVGGGGYEQYF

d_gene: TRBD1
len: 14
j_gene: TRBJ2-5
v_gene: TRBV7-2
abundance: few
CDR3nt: TGTGCCAGCAGCCGCAGGGGGCTAGGGGAGACCCAGTACTTC
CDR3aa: CASSRRGLGETQYF

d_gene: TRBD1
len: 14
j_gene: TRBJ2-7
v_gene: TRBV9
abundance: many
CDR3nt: TGTGCCAGCAGCGTAGGGACAGGGACCTACGAGCAGTACTTC
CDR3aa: CASSVGTGTYEQYF

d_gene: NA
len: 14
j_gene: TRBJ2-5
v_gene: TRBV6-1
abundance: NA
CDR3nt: TGTGCCAGCAGTGCGAGGGGGTTACAAGAGACCCAGTACTTC
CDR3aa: CASSARGLQETQYF

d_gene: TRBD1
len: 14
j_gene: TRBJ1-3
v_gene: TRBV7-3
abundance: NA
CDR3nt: TGTGCCAGCAGCCTCAGCGGACAGGGTAACACCATATATTTT
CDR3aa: CASSLSGQGNTIYF

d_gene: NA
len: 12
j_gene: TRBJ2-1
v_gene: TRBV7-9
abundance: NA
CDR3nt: TGTGCCAGCTTCCCCCCCCGGAATGAGCAGTTCTTC
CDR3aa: CASFPPRNEQFF

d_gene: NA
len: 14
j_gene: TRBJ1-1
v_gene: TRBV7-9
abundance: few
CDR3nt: TGTGCCAGCAGCTCGCAAGGGGGGTGGACTGAAGCTTTCTTT
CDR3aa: CASSSQGGWTEAFF

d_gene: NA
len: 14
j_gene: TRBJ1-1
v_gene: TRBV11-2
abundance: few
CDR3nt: TGTGCCAGCAACACTCAATGGGAGGCAAATGAAGCTTTCTTT
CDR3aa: CASNTQWEANEAFF

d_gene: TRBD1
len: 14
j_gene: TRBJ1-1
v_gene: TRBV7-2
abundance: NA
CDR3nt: TGTGCCAGCAGTGATCTTACAGGGGACACTGAAGCTTTCTTT
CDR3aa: CASSDLTGDTEAFF

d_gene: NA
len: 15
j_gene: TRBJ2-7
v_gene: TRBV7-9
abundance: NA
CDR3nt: TGTGCCAGCAGCCAATCCCGGATTCGCTCCTACGAACAGTACTTC
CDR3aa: CASSQSRIRSYEQYF

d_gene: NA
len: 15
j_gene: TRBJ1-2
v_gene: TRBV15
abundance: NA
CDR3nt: TGTGCCACCAGCAGCCCCGAGGCGGTATCCTATGGCTACACCTTC
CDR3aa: CATSSPEAVSYGYTF

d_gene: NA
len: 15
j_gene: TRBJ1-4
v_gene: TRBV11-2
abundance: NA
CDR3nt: TGTGCCAGCAGCTCCCCACAGGAGCCTAATGAAAAACTGTTTTTT
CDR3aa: CASSSPQEPNEKLFF

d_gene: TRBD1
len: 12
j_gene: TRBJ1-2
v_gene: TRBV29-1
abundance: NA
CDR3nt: TGCAGCGTTGGGACAGGGGACTATGGCTACACCTTC
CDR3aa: CSVGTGDYGYTF

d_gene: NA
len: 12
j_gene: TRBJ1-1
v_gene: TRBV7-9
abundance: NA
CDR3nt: TGTGCCAGCAGCTTAGAGAAGGACGAAGCTTTCTTT
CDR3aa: CASSLEKDEAFF

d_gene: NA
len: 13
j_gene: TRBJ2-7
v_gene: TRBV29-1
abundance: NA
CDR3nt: TGCAGCGGATTGAGGGGACGAGTCGGCGAGCAGTACTTC
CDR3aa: CSGLRGRVGEQYF

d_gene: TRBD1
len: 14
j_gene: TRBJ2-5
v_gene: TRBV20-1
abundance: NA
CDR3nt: TGCAGTGCTACGGGACAGGTGAACACTGAGACCCAGTACTTC
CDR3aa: CSATGQVNTETQYF

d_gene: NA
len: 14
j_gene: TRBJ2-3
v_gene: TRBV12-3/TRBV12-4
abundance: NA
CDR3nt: TGTGCCAGCAGCCCGATGTGGGACACAGATACGCAGTATTTT
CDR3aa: CASSPMWDTDTQYF

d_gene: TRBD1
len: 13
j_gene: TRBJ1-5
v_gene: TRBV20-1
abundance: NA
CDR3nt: TGCAGTGCTGGCGGGACAGGGAATCAGCCCCAGCATTTT
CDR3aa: CSAGGTGNQPQHF

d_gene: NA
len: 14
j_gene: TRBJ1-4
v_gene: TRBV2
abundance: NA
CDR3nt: TGTGCCAGCAGTGAAATGCAGGGAGGTGAAAAACTGTTTTTT
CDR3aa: CASSEMQGGEKLFF

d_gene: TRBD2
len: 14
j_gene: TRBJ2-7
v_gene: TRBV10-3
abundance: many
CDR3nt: TGTGCCATCAGTGACTGGACTAGCGGGAACGAGCAGTACTTC
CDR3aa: CAISDWTSGNEQYF

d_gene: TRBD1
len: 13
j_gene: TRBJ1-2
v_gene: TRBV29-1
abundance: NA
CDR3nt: TGCAGCGTCGTCACTACAGGGGACTATGGCTACACCTTC
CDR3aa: CSVVTTGDYGYTF

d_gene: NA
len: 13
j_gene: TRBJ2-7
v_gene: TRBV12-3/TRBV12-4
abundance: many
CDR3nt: TGTGCCAGCAAAGGCGACAGCAACTACGAGCAGTACTTC
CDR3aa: CASKGDSNYEQYF

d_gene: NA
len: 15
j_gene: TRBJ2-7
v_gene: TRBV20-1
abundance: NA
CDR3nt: TGCAGTGCTAGTGGCGGAGGGAAGGATTTAGGCGAGCAGTACTTC
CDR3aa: CSASGGGKDLGEQYF

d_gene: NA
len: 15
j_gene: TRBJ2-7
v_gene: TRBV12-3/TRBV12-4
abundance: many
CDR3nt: TGTGCCAGCACCGTCCAGGTCGGCGCTACTAACGAGCAGTACTTC
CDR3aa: CASTVQVGATNEQYF

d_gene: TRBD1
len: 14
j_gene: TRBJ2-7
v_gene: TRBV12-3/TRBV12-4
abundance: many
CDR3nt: TGTGCCAGCAGCCCGGGACAGGGGGTTTCGGAGCAGTACTTC
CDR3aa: CASSPGQGVSEQYF

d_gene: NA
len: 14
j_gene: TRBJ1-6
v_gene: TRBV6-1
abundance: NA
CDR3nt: TGTGCCAGTCAAATGGGCTCCTATAATTCACCCCTCCACTTT
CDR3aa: CASQMGSYNSPLHF

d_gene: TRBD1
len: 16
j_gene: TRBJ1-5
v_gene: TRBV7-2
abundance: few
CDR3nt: TGTGCCAGCAGCTTGGGACCTACAGGGGGCGGACAGCCCCAGCATTTT
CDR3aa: CASSLGPTGGGQPQHF

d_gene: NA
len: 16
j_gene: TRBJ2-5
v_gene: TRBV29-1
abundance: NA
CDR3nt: TGCAGCGTTGAAAGGGGGGGCGTCGGATACCAAGAGACCCAGTACTTC
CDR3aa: CSVERGGVGYQETQYF

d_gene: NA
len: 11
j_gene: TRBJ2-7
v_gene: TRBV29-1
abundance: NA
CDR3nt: TGCAGCGTTGAAGCGTTCTACGAGCAGTACTTC
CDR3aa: CSVEAFYEQYF

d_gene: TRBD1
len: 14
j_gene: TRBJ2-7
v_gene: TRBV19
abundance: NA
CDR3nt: TGTGCCAGTAGCAAGGGACAGGGGGACTACGAGCAGTGCTTC
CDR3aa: CASSKGQGDYEQCF

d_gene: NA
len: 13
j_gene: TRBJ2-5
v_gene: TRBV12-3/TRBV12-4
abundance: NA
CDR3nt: TGTGCCAGCAGCCTCCTCACAGCTCAGCCCCAGTACTTC
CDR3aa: CASSLLTAQPQYF

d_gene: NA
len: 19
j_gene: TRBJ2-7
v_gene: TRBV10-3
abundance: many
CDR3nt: TGTGCCATCAGTGAGCCCCGAAGGGGGAGGGCCAATGTGGGTAACGAGCAGTACTTC
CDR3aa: CAISEPRRGRANVGNEQYF

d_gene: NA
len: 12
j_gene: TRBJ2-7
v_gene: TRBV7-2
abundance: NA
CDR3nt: TGTGCCAGCAGCGCGCCGCTATACGAGCAGTACTTC
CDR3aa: CASSAPLYEQYF

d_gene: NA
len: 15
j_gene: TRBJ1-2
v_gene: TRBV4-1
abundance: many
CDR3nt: TGCGCCAGCAGCCAAAGGCACGGAGGCAACTATGGCTACACCTTC
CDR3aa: CASSQRHGGNYGYTF

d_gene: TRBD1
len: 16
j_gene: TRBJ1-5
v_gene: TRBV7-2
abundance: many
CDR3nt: TGTGCCAGCAGCCAAGGACAGGCTTATAGCAATCAGCCCCAGCATTTT
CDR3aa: CASSQGQAYSNQPQHF

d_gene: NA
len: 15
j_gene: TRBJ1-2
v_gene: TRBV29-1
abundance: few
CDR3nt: TGCAGCGTTGTGGGCAGGGGATCATACGACTATGGCTACACCTTC
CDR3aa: CSVVGRGSYDYGYTF

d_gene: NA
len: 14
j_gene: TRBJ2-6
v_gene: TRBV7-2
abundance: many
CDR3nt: TGTGCCAGCAGCTTTACAGCTGGGGCCAACGTCCTGACTTTC
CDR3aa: CASSFTAGANVLTF